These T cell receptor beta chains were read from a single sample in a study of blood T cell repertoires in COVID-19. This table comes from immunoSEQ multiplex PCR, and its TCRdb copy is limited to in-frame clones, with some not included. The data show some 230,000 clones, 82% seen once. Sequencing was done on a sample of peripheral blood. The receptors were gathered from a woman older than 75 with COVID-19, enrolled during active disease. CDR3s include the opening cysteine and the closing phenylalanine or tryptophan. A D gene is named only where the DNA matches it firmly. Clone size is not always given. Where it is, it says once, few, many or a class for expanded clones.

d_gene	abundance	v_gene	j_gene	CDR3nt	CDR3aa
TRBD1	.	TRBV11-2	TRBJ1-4	TGTGCCAGCAGCTTAGGCGGGACAGGGGTTGAAAAACTGTTTTTT	CASSLGGTGVEKLFF
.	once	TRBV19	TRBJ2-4	TGTGCCACCTCGACTAGGCCGGCAAACATTCAGTACTTC	CATSTRPANIQYF
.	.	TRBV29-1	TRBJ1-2	TGCAGCGTTGCCCGGGATTTAGCTAACTATGGCTACACCTTC	CSVARDLANYGYTF
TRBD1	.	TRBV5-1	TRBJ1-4	TGCGCCAGCAGCTACGGGACAGGGAATGAAAAACTGTTTTTT	CASSYGTGNEKLFF
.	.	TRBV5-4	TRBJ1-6	TGTGCCAGCAGCTTGCAGGGTACCTATAATTCACCCCTCCACTTT	CASSLQGTYNSPLHF
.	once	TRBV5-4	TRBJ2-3	TGTGCCAGCAGCTTGGGGGCGTCTGATACGCAGTATTTT	CASSLGASDTQYF
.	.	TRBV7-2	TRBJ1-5	TGTGCCAGCAGCCCGGGGGGAGGCAATCAGCCCCAGCATTTT	CASSPGGGNQPQHF
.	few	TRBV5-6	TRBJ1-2	TGTGCCAGCAGCTTGGGACAGGTCCGTAACTATGGCTACACCTTC	CASSLGQVRNYGYTF
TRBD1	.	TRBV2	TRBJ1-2	TGTGCCAGCAGTGAAGAAGGGGGCAGTAGTTATGGCTACACCTTC	CASSEEGGSSYGYTF
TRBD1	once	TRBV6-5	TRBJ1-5	TGTGCCAGCATTCGGGACAGGGAATATCAGCCCCAGCATTTT	CASIRDREYQPQHF
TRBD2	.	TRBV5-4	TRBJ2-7	TGTGCCAGCAGCGGCCGCGGGGGTGACTACGAGCAGTACTTC	CASSGRGGDYEQYF
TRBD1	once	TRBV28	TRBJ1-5	TGTGCCAGCAGGTCCGACAGGGGGGAGAATCAGCCCCAGCATTTT	CASRSDRGENQPQHF
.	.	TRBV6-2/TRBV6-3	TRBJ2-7	TGTGCCAGCAGTTACTCGGGGGGACTGTACTTC	CASSYSGGLYF
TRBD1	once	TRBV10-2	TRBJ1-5	TGCGCCAGCAGATTTGGACAGGGGAATCAGCCCCAGCATTTT	CASRFGQGNQPQHF
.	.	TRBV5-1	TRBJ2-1	TGCGCCAGCAGCTTGGACGACACCATCTACAATGAGCAGTTCTTC	CASSLDDTIYNEQFF
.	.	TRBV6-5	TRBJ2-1	TGTGCCACCCCCACACTCAGGGTCCCTTACAATGAGCAGTTCTTC	CATPTLRVPYNEQFF
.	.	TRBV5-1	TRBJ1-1	TGCGCCAGCAGCTACGGGTCTAACACTGAAGCTTTCTTT	CASSYGSNTEAFF